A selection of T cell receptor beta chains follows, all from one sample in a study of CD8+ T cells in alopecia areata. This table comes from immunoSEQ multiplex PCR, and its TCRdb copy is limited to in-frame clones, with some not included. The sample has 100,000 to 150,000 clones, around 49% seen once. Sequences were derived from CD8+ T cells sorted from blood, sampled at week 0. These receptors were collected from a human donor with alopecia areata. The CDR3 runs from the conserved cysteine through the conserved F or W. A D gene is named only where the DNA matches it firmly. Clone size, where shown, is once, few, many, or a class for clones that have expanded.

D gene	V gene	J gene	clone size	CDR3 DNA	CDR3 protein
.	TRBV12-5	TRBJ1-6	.	TGTGCTAGTGGTTTGGACAGGGAGGGCAATTCACCCCTCCACTTT	CASGLDREGNSPLHF
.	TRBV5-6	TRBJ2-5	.	TGTGCCAGCAGCAAGGGGTCGTGGGAGACCCAGTACTTC	CASSKGSWETQYF
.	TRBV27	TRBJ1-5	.	TGTGCCAGCAGTTTAGGGGCAGTCGATCAGCCCCAGCATTTT	CASSLGAVDQPQHF
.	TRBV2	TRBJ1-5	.	TGTGCCAGCAGGCAACAGGGCGCTCAGCCCCAGCATTTT	CASRQQGAQPQHF
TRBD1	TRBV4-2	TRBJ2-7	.	TGTGCCAGCAGCCAAGTGGGGACAGGAACCTACGAGCAGTACTTC	CASSQVGTGTYEQYF
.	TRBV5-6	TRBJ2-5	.	TGTGCCAGCAGCTTGTTTATCGCCAAAGGAGAGACCCAGTACTTC	CASSLFIAKGETQYF
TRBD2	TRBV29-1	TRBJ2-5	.	TGCAGCGTTGAGGGCCTAGCGGGTGAAGAGACCCAGTACTTC	CSVEGLAGEETQYF
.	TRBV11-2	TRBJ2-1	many	TGTGCCAGCAGCTTAGATCTAGCTAGTGAGCAGTTCTTC	CASSLDLASEQFF
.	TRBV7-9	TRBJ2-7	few	TGTGCCAGCAGCTTAGACTACGAGCAGTACTTC	CASSLDYEQYF
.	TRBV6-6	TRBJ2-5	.	TGTGCCAGCAGTTACAGTGAGGGAGACGAGACCCAGTACTTC	CASSYSEGDETQYF
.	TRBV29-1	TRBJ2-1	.	TGCAGCGTCGGGACGGTTAGCTCCTACAATGAGCAGTTCTTC	CSVGTVSSYNEQFF
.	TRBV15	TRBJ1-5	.	TGTGCCACCAGCAGAGCGAGTAGCAATCAGCCCCAGCATTTT	CATSRASSNQPQHF
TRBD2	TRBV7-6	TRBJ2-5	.	TGTGCCAGCAGCTCTCTGGTAGCGGGGGGTCAGACCCAGTACTTC	CASSSLVAGGQTQYF
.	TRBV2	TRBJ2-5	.	TGTGCCAGCAGGCCCTGGGACCACAAGACCCAGTACTTC	CASRPWDHKTQYF
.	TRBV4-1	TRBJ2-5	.	TGCGCCAGCAGCCAAGGGGGGGGCCTCCAAGAGACCCAGTACTTC	CASSQGGGLQETQYF
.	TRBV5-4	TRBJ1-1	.	TGTGCCAGCAGCTATGGAGGGGAAGCTTTCTTT	CASSYGGEAFF
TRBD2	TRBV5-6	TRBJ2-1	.	TGTGCCAGCAGTTATGGACTAGACCCAGCTCAGTTCTTC	CASSYGLDPAQFF
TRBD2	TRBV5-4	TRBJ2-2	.	TGTGCCAGCAGCTCCGGTCCGGGACTAGCGGCGAACACCGGGGAGCTGTTTTTT	CASSSGPGLAANTGELFF
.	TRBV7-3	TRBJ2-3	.	TGTGCCAGCAGCAACGGACGGGGGAGCACAGATACGCAGTATTTT	CASSNGRGSTDTQYF
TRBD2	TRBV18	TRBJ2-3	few	TGTGCCAGCTCACCACCGCAGCCAGGACTAGTAGCAGATACGCAGTATTTT	CASSPPQPGLVADTQYF
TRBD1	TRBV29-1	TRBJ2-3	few	TGCAGCGTTGGGGGACAGGGGGGAGATACGCAGTATTTT	CSVGGQGGDTQYF
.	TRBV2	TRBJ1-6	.	TGTGCCAGCAGTGTCCCCCCGGGGGGGGGAGATTCACCCCTCCACTTT	CASSVPPGGGDSPLHF
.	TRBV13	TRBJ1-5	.	TGTGCCAGCAGCCGTTGGGGGGAGGATGGGAGCAATCAGCCCCAGCATTTT	CASSRWGEDGSNQPQHF
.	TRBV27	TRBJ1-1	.	TGTGCCAGCAGTTTAATCCCAGGGGAGGGGGTCACTGAAGCTTTCTTT	CASSLIPGEGVTEAFF
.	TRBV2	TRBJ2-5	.	TGTGCCAGCAGTGACAGGGGTTTGGGGGAGACCCAGTACTTC	CASSDRGLGETQYF
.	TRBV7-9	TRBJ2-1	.	TGTGCCAGCAGCCCCCCGGTGGGGGACAATGAGCAGTTCTTC	CASSPPVGDNEQFF
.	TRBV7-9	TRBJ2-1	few	TGTGCCAGCAGCCCCACTTCGGACGATGAGCAGTTCTTC	CASSPTSDDEQFF
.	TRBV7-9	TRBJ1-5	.	TGTGCCAGCAGCTTGGCGGATCAGCCCCAGCATTTT	CASSLADQPQHF
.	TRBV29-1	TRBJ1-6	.	TGCAGCCCTCTGGGGCCAGTAAATTCACCCCTCCACTTT	CSPLGPVNSPLHF
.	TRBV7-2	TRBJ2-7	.	TGTGCCAGCAGCTTAGGCACCGGGACACTCACCTACGAGCAGTACTTC	CASSLGTGTLTYEQYF
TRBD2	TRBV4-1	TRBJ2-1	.	TGCGCCAGCAGCCAAGTACTAGCGGGGGGCGGTGAGCAGTTCTTC	CASSQVLAGGGEQFF
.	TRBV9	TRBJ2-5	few	TGTGCCAGCAGCACAAATGGGGCCCAGTACTTC	CASSTNGAQYF
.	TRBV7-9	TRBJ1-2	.	TGTGCCAGCAGCACCGGGAGCAACCACTATGGCTACACCTTC	CASSTGSNHYGYTF
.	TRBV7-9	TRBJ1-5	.	TGTGCCAGCAGCTTAGTGGGGGGAAAGGGTCAGCCCCAGCATTTT	CASSLVGGKGQPQHF
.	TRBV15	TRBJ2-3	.	TGTGCCACCAGATCCTACACAGATACGCAGTATTTT	CATRSYTDTQYF
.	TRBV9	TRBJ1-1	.	TGTGCCAGCAGCGCGGCCCAGGGGCGGACGATGAACACTGAAGCTTTCTTT	CASSAAQGRTMNTEAFF
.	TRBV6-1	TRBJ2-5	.	TGTGCCAGCAGTGAAGCGAGACACGGGGGCAGTGAGACCCAGTACTTC	CASSEARHGGSETQYF
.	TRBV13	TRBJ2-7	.	TGTGCCAGCAGCTTATACAGGACCTACGAGCAGTACTTC	CASSLYRTYEQYF
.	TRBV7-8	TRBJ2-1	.	TGTGCCAGCCGGGACATCCCTAGGGATGAGCAGTTCTTC	CASRDIPRDEQFF
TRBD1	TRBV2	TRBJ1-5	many	TGTGCCAGCAGTGCCGTAGGGACAGGGAGCGATCAGCCCCAGCATTTT	CASSAVGTGSDQPQHF
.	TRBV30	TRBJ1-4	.	TGTGCCTGGAGTGAACCGGGGACGGGGGAAAAACTGTTTTTT	CAWSEPGTGEKLFF
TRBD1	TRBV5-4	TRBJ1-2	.	TGTGCCAGCAGCTTGGACAGGGGGCATGGCTACACCTTC	CASSLDRGHGYTF
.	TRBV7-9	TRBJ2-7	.	TGTGCCAGCAGCTTACAAATAGGTAAAGACTACGAGCAGTACTTC	CASSLQIGKDYEQYF
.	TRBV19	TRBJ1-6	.	TGTGCCAGTAGTCCGACAGGCAATAATTCACCCCTCCACTTT	CASSPTGNNSPLHF
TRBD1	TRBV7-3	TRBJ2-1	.	TGTGCCAGCACCCCGGACAGGGCCATCTACAATGAGCAGTTCTTC	CASTPDRAIYNEQFF
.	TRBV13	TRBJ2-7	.	TGTGCCAGCAGCCCACCTGATGCCTACGAGCAGTACTTC	CASSPPDAYEQYF
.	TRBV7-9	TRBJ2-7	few	TGTGCCAGCAGCTTAGATTTCTACGAGCAGTACTTC	CASSLDFYEQYF
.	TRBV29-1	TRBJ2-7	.	TGCAGCGTTGATTTGGCTGGGGCCTACGAGCAGTACTTC	CSVDLAGAYEQYF
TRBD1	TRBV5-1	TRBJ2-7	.	TGCGCCAGCAGCTGGACAGGGGGCTACTACGAGCAGTACTTC	CASSWTGGYYEQYF
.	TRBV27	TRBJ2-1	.	TGTGCCAGCAGCCCTATTTCCCAGGATTTCAAGTTCTTC	CASSPISQDFKFF
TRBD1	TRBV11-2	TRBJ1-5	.	TGTGCCAGCAGTCGGGACAGGGGGGGGCAGCCCCAGCATTTT	CASSRDRGGQPQHF
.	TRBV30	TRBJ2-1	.	TGTGCCTGGAGTGGGGTAAACTACAATGAGCAGTTCTTC	CAWSGVNYNEQFF
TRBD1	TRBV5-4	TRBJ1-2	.	TGTGCCAGCGGAACCGGACAGGCAGGCTATGGCTACACCTTC	CASGTGQAGYGYTF